These T cell receptor beta chains were read from a single sample in a study of blood T cell repertoires in COVID-19. The repertoire was sequenced with immunoSEQ multiplex PCR; TCRdb's copy has only in-frame clones and lacks some. The data show 200,000 or so clones, more than 75% seen once. The sample consisted of PBMCs or T cells enriched from blood (not recorded which). These TCRs come from a woman between 40 and 55 years old with acute COVID-19. CDR3s include the opening cysteine and the closing phenylalanine or tryptophan. The order of the fields is V gene, clone size, CDR3 protein. Clone size, where shown, is once, few, many, or a class for clones that have expanded.

>TRBV28|few
CASSPPTGSGNTIYF
>TRBV9|NA
CASSVGVRAGERNGELFF
>TRBV6-5|NA
CASRPPGTGGREQYF
>TRBV24-1|once
CATSDPGGPGQPQHF
>TRBV28|NA
CASRLRGQGLEKLFF
>TRBV14|NA
CASSQARSSGNTIYF
>TRBV7-6|NA
CASSLAADRANTEAFF
>TRBV4-2|many
CASSQGSSDTEAFF
>TRBV3-1/TRBV3-2|NA
CASSQETRQYF
>TRBV9|NA
CASSATGGETQYF
>TRBV7-8|NA
CASSLNRGPDGELFF
>TRBV28|NA
CASSLVRGGMETQYF
>TRBV11-3|NA
CASSLVSGTGRYNEQFF
>TRBV18|NA
CASSRDREAYGYTF
>TRBV3-1/TRBV3-2|NA
CASSQDHSGANVLTF
>TRBV28|NA
CASGPLGGEETQYF
>TRBV5-1|NA
CASSPGQPRTQYF
>TRBV6-2/TRBV6-3|many
CASSYPTVEQYF
>TRBV7-2|NA
CASWQNAGELFF
>TRBV9|NA
CASSLGQGPYEQYF
>TRBV6-6|once
CASSYPGQGYEQFF
>TRBV21-1|NA
CASSRGGRGYTF
>TRBV7-9|NA
CASSTITGGARLNTEAFF
>TRBV9|few
CASSVGTGAFSYEQYF
>TRBV9|NA
CASSVGFSAANTGELFF
>TRBV7-6|NA
CASSLETGYMNTEAFF
>TRBV2|NA
CASTKGLEGAPYEQYF
>TRBV7-8|NA
CASSPRRTVNYGYTF
>TRBV28|NA
CASRYGGSAQGPQHF
>TRBV10-1|NA
CASPRSETQYF
>TRBV18|NA
CASSPGQGVTEAFF
>TRBV7-2|NA
CASSAPGQKNEQFF
>TRBV3-1/TRBV3-2|NA
CASSQGTSGKRHEQYF
>TRBV19|few
CASRTQGFYGYTF
>TRBV5-1|NA
CASSKDSSYNSPLHF
>TRBV28|once
CASSSFGTGSQPQHF
>TRBV5-4|NA
CASSPGTASSYNSPLHF
>TRBV29-1|NA
CSVVGLAGVGGELFF
>TRBV10-3|NA
CATAPGLETQYF
>TRBV9|NA
CASSVELAGGRETQYF
>TRBV19|NA
CASTPERGVNYGYTF
>TRBV6-2/TRBV6-3|NA
CASSYSRTGTEAFF